A selection of T cell receptor beta chains follows, all from one sample in a study of blood T cell repertoires in COVID-19. The data were produced by immunoSEQ multiplex PCR, yet TCRdb's version contains in-frame clones alone and is incomplete. The sample consists of a few hundred thousand clones, around nine tenths of them appearing once. Sequencing used PBMCs or T cells enriched from blood (not recorded which). These receptors originate from a woman in her 50s who had recovered from COVID-19. CDR3s include the opening cysteine and the closing phenylalanine or tryptophan. Fields, in order: D gene, J gene, V gene, CDR3 length, clone size, CDR3 DNA, CDR3 protein. D genes are given only for firm matches. Size tells how often a clone was seen (once, few, many) or the class of an expanded clone, and some rows leave it out.

TRBD1	TRBJ1-6	TRBV19	14	-	TGTGCCAGTAGCCTGACAGGGGAGAATTCACCCCTCCACTTT	CASSLTGENSPLHF
-	TRBJ2-2	TRBV18	16	-	TGTGCCAGCTCACCAGAAGGTGCCCCGAGGACCGGGGAGCTGTTTTTT	CASSPEGAPRTGELFF
-	TRBJ2-5	TRBV24-1	14	-	TGTGCCACCAGTGCCCCGACAGACCAAGAGACCCAGTACTTC	CATSAPTDQETQYF
-	TRBJ1-4	TRBV19	15	-	TGTGCCAGTAGTATAGACACGGACAGAAATGAAAAACTGTTTTTT	CASSIDTDRNEKLFF
-	TRBJ1-2	TRBV7-9	13	-	TGTGCCAGCAGCAACCAGGATAACTATGGCTACACCTTC	CASSNQDNYGYTF
TRBD1	TRBJ1-1	TRBV7-6	14	-	TGTGCCAGCAGCCTCACAGGGGAAGGGACTGAAGCTTTCTTT	CASSLTGEGTEAFF
-	TRBJ1-5	TRBV6-1	17	-	TGTGCCAGCAGTGAACCCCTTACAGGGTTTGGCAATCAGCCCCAGCATTTT	CASSEPLTGFGNQPQHF
-	TRBJ1-5	TRBV7-9	14	once	TGTGCCAGCAGCTCCTCCAGGGGTAACCAGCCCCAGCATTTT	CASSSSRGNQPQHF
-	TRBJ1-4	TRBV28	16	-	TGTGCCAGCAGTTTGGTGGGGGCGCGGAGTTCTGAAAAACTGTTTTTT	CASSLVGARSSEKLFF
-	TRBJ2-2	TRBV2	14	-	TGTGCCAGCAGCGTCGACAAGAACACCGGGGAGCTGTTTTTT	CASSVDKNTGELFF
-	TRBJ1-1	TRBV18	13	-	TGTGCCAGCTCACCACAGGGGATTCAAAAAGCTTTCTTT	CASSPQGIQKAFF
-	TRBJ2-3	TRBV6-2/TRBV6-3	12	once	TGTGCCAGCAGTTCCTACTCAGATACGCAGTATTTT	CASSSYSDTQYF
-	TRBJ1-1	TRBV3-1/TRBV3-2	16	-	TGTGCCAGCAGCCTCCGAGTCGGGGGTCTGAACACTGAAGCTTTCTTT	CASSLRVGGLNTEAFF
TRBD1	TRBJ1-3	TRBV5-1	14	-	TGCGCCAGCAGCCTGGACAGGGTTGGAAACACCATATATTTT	CASSLDRVGNTIYF